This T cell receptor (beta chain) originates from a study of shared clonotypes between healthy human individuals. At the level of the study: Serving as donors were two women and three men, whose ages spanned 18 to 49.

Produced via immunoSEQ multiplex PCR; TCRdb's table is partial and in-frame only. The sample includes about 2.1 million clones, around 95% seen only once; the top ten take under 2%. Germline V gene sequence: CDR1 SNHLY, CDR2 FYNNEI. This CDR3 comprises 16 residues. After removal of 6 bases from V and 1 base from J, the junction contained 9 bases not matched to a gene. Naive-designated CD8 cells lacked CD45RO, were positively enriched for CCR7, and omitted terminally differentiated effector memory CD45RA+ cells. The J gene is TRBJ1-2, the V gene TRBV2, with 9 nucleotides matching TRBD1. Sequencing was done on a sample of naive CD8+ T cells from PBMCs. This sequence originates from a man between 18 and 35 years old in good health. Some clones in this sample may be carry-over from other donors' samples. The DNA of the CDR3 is TGTGCCAGCAGGGAAACAGGGGGCGGTAGTAACTATGGCTACACCTTC. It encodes CASRETGGGSNYGYTF.